The clone carrying this TCR beta chain turned up a few times. As yet, its antigen is unknown. This specimen belongs to a study of cytomegalovirus exposure and HLA in healthy donors. Findings and limits, study-wide: Among CMV-associated TCR beta chains, most appeared HLA-restricted in a later analysis. Several of the most significant clusters appeared linked to common viral pathogens, based on a later analysis. Within an earlier analysis, most TCR beta V segments proved productive either about 90% or about 30% of the time. Judged likely to be a sequencing artifact was a cluster of highly shared sequence variants.

The ends lost 6 bases at V and 7 bases at J; junction bases unmatched: 3. Germline CDR1 reads SQVTM; CDR2 reads ANQGSEA. The CDR3 spans 13 residues. PCR was performed using 60 Vbeta and 13 Jbeta primers. This table comes from immunoSEQ multiplex PCR, and its TCRdb copy is limited to in-frame clones, with some not included. This table holds 150,000 to 200,000 clones, approximately 81% found once. This TCR came from a man between 18 and 35 years old in good health and CMV-seropositive. The chain uses TRBV29-1 and TRBJ1-6; TRBD1 matches 10 bases. The sequenced material came from PBMCs. CDR3: CSVATGGNSPLHF. Written as DNA, the CDR3 is TGCAGCGTCGCGACAGGGGGCAATTCACCCCTCCACTTT.